The sequence of this T cell receptor (beta chain) was determined in a study of early T cells in non-severe SARS-CoV-2 infection. The overall study: From unsorted whole blood, bulk RNA was sequenced, and the chains remained unpaired. Study-wide results and limits: VDJdb matching, biased toward anti-spike CD8 responses, missed private and CD4 specificities.

This clonotype occurred many times. Its antigen is undetermined. Deletions cut 8 bases from V and 6 bases from J, with 14 bases between. The CDR3 extends over 14 amino acids. CDR1 is SGHTA, CDR2 FQGTGA, per germline. Individual cDNA molecules each received unique molecular identifiers attached to them. Each CDR3 protein gets one entry after TCRdb re-called the 5' RACE reads with MiXCR. The table records approximately 30,000 distinct CDR3 sequences, around 7% of them present only once. Sequenced sample: whole blood. The clonotype was recovered from an adult who was a healthcare worker with PCR-confirmed SARS-CoV-2 infection or an uninfected control (not recorded which). The J gene is TRBJ1-6, the V gene TRBV7-3, with D perhaps TRBD1 (5 bases). CDR3 nucleotide sequence: TGTGCCAGCTCGGCGGGGCAGAGTAATTCACCCCTCCACTTT. This encodes CASSAGQSNSPLHF.